This T cell receptor (beta chain) was found in a study of Ad26.COV2.S vaccination and SARS-CoV-2 variants. Notes on the study in general: While placebo recipients had lower spike-specific TCR breadth, vaccine recipients had more.

Sample treatment: around 19 received Ad26.COV2.S at low or high dose, single or two shots; several received placebo; per-sample allocation not given. The samples were gathered on day 63 after the first injection of vaccine or placebo. Recruitment in Boston yielded a donor of adult age, 18-55 years. Trimming removed 5 bases at V and 8 bases at J, with 12 bases between. The CDR3 has 12 amino acids. Germline CDR1 is SEHNR and CDR2 is FQNEAQ (reference sequence). Assay used: immunoSEQ multiplex PCR; TCRdb lists only in-frame clones, some missing. The data hold 300,000 to 350,000 clones, with roughly 88% observed a single time. Comment on this clone: Its antigen is not known.

The sample consisted of peripheral blood, taken in a trial of Ad26.COV2.S vaccine versus placebo. This clonotype was obtained from a person between 18 and 60 years old who received the Ad26.COV2.S COVID-19 vaccine or a placebo. This chain links TRBV7-9 with TRBJ1-2; D is uncertain. DNA of the CDR3: TGTGCCAGCAGCCCCGGGGTGGAGGGCTACACCTTC. This gives the protein CASSPGVEGYTF. The variable domain in full, with the rest retrieved from reference TRBV7-9 and TRBJ1-2, is DTGVSQNPRHKITKRGQNVTFRCDPISEHNRLYWYRQTLGQGPEFLTYFQNEAQLEKSRLLSDRFSAERPKGSFSTLEIQRTEQGDSAMYLCASSPGVEGYTFGSGTRLTVV.